This TCR beta chain derives from a study of T cells in Graves' hyperthyroidism and ophthalmopathy. The CDR3 is 16 amino acids. Trimming pared 7 bases from V and 4 bases from J, leaving 22 bases between. In germline, CDR1 is LNHDA, CDR2 SQIVND (reference sequence). Amplified TCR beta CDR3 regions derived from RNA transcripts. During a first-round RT-PCR of the TCR CDR3, the HTBI primer set was used. TCRdb processed the multiplex PCR reads anew with MiXCR; each CDR3 protein has one entry. The sample carries fewer than 400,000 distinct CDR3 sequences, more than 20% recorded once. Patients aged 18 to 65 with hyperthyroidism were newly diagnosed, with duration under 2 months.

Input material: blood. The V gene is TRBV19, the J gene TRBJ1-1; D is perhaps TRBD1 (6 bases). The origin of this receptor is a man aged 45-60 years with Graves' hyperthyroidism. CDR3 region: CASKGLSAGEGTEAFF. Written as DNA, the CDR3 is TGTGCCAGTAAAGGGCTCTCGGCAGGGGAAGGCACTGAAGCTTTCTTT.